Below are 14 T cell receptor beta chains sequenced from a single sample in a study of blood T cell repertoires in COVID-19. Some clones are missing from TCRdb's copy, which holds only in-frame ones; the method was immunoSEQ multiplex PCR. Of 230,000 or so clones detected, around 84% appear once; the ten largest clones hold under 1.5%. The sequenced sample was peripheral blood. These receptors were obtained from a woman in her thirties or forties who had recovered from COVID-19.

The chain joins TRBV20-1 to TRBJ1-4; TRBD1 might be the D (5 bases). CDR1 and CDR2 (germline): DFQATT, SNEGSKA (reference sequence). Between the trimmed V and J ends, which lost 3 bases and 7 bases, there was a span of 15 bases. This CDR3 has 14 amino acids. As DNA, the CDR3 is TGCAGTGCTAGTGGGAACAGGCTGGCTGAAAAACTGTTTTTT. Translated, it gives CSASGNRLAEKLFF.

The rearrangement joins TRBV18 to TRBJ2-7; D may be TRBD2 (5 bases). This CDR3 has 18 residues. Trimming stripped 0 bases from V and 5 bases from J, with 23 bases between. The V gene's germline CDR1 is KGHSH and CDR2 LQKENI. The CDR3: CASSPPSGNLILPNEQYF. In DNA form, the CDR3 reads TGTGCCAGCTCACCACCATCCGGGAACTTAATACTCCCCAACGAGCAGTACTTC.

The chain is built from TRBV2 and TRBJ2-5; 7 bases line up with TRBD1. V shed 9 bases and J 2 bases; nucleotides not matched to a gene: 3. Germline V CDR1 and CDR2: SNHLY, FYNNEI. The CDR3 length is 12 residues. CDR3 sequence: CARGTEQETQYF. In DNA, the CDR3 is TGTGCCAGGGGGACAGAACAAGAGACCCAGTACTTC.

The V call is TRBV18, the J call TRBJ1-2, with 8 bases fitting TRBD1. The germline V gene encodes CDR1 KGHSH and CDR2 LQKENI. The CDR3 extends over 14 amino acids. J lost 4 bases, V lost 6 bases, and 7 bases had no gene match. The CDR3 bases are TGTGCCAGCTCGCCCAGGGGGCTGAGCTATGGCTACACCTTC. Its protein is CASSPRGLSYGYTF.

The rearrangement joins TRBV4-2 to TRBJ1-4; D perhaps matches TRBD1 (6 bases). V was trimmed by 0 bases and J by 6 bases, leaving 14 bases between them. The CDR3 totals 16 residues. CDR1 is LGHNA and CDR2 is YNFKEQ in the germline V gene. CDR3 coding DNA: TGTGCCAGCAGCCAAGAGGCGTGGACAGAACATGAAAAACTGTTTTTT. This gives the protein CASSQEAWTEHEKLFF.

V gene TRBV3-1 (or the pseudogene TRBV3-2) combines with J gene TRBJ2-7; 7 nucleotides match TRBD1. V lost 3 bases and J lost 1; bases outside the gene matches: 0. Per the germline V gene, CDR1 is LGHDT and CDR2 is YNNKEL (reference sequence). The CDR3 is 13 amino acids. The CDR3 nucleotides read TGTGCCAGCAGCCACAGGGGGTCCTACGAGCAGTACTTC. Amino acid sequence: CASSHRGSYEQYF.

The rearrangement joins TRBV7-6 to TRBJ1-5; the D gene is possibly TRBD1 (5 bases). Germline assignment: CDR1 SGHVS and CDR2 FNYEAQ. The V gene lost 4 bases and the J gene lost 5 bases, with 9 bases spanning the gap. This CDR3 has 13 residues. The CDR3 sequence is CASSSLTDQPQHF. The CDR3 region has the DNA TGTGCCAGCAGCTCTTTGACAGATCAGCCCCAGCATTTT.

The V and J genes are TRBV18 and TRBJ1-1, with D perhaps TRBD1 (6 bases). This CDR3 has 15 amino acids. V was clipped by 2 bases and J by 4 bases, with 14 bases between them. The V gene's germline CDR1 is KGHSH and CDR2 LQKENI. The CDR3 reads CASSPGGPGFTEAFF. CDR3 coding DNA: TGTGCCAGCTCACCAGGGGGCCCGGGCTTCACTGAAGCTTTCTTT.

The genes are TRBV5-4 and TRBJ2-3, with TRBD1 matching over 8 bases. CDR1 SGHNT and CDR2 YYREEE come from the germline V gene (reference sequence). The CDR3 has 15 residues. The J segment lost 2 bases and the V segment lost 3 bases, leaving 5 bases of the junction unmatched. CDR3 protein: CASSYGQGTTDTQYF. CDR3 DNA: TGTGCCAGCAGCTATGGACAGGGCACCACAGATACGCAGTATTTT.

The chain carries TRBV6-2 or TRBV6-3 and TRBJ1-2; weak D call: TRBD1 (6 bases). Germline CDR1 reads MNHEY; CDR2 reads SVGEGT. V dropped 6 bases and J dropped 2 bases, with 7 bases sitting between them. This CDR3 has 12 amino acids. In DNA form, the CDR3 reads TGTGCCAGCAGCGGACAGAACTATGGCTACACCTTC. Translated, it gives CASSGQNYGYTF.

V and J are TRBV10-3 and TRBJ1-5, with 9 bases fitting TRBD1. The length of the CDR3 is 13 residues. Looked up from germline, CDR1 is ENHRY and CDR2 is SYGVKD. Unmatched junction bases numbered 3, after V lost 6 bases and J lost 6 bases. For the CDR3, the DNA is TGTGCCATCAGACAGGGGGCGGGTCAGCCCCAGCATTTT. Translation: CAIRQGAGQPQHF.

This clone was observed a handful of times. The chain joins TRBV5-1 to TRBJ2-3; 8 nucleotides align to TRBD2. V lost 4 bases and J lost 5; bases outside the gene matches: 6. The CDR3 spans 14 residues. From germline, CDR1 is SGHRS and CDR2 YFSETQ. The chain's CDR3 is CASSVAGNLDTQYF. Written as DNA, the CDR3 is TGCGCCAGCAGCGTAGCGGGGAACTTAGATACGCAGTATTTT.

In its sample, this clone was seen once. The CDR3 protein is CSVEERQGAYYGYTF. For the CDR3, the DNA is TGCAGCGTTGAGGAAAGACAGGGGGCCTACTATGGCTACACCTTC. The V and J genes are TRBV29-1 and TRBJ1-2; 10 nucleotides agree with TRBD1. Germline V CDR1 and CDR2: SQVTM, ANQGSEA. There are 15 residues in the CDR3. Trimming took 3 bases from V and 3 from J; bases not matched to a gene: 7. The full variable domain, rest sourced from reference TRBV29-1 and TRBJ1-2, is SAVISQKPSRDICQRGTSLTIQCQVDSQVTMMFWYRQQPGQSLTLIATANQGSEATYESGFVIDKFPISRPNLTFSTLTVSNMSPEDSSIYLCSVEERQGAYYGYTFGSGTRLTVV.

Note on this clone: Sequence at one end of the junction differs from germline and may be a read error. The chain carries TRBV6-5 and TRBJ1-6; D is uncertain. CDR1 and CDR2 (germline): MNHEY, SVGAGI. The CDR3 sequence is 11 residues long. This chain's CDR3 is CASQSTRVETF. In DNA, the CDR3 is TGTGCCAGCCAGTCAACGAGGGTTGAAACTTTT.